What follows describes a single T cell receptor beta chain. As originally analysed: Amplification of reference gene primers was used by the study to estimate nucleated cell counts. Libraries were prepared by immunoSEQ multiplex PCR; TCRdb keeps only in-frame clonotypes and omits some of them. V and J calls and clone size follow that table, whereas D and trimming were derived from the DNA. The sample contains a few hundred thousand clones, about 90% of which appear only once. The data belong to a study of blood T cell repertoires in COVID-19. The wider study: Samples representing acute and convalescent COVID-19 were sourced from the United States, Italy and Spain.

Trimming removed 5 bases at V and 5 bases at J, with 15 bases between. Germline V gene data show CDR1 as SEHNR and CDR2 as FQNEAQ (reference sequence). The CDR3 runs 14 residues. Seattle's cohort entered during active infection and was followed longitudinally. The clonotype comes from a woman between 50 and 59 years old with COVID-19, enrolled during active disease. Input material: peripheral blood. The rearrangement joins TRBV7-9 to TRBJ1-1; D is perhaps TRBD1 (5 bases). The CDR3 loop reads CASSTPLGGTEAFF. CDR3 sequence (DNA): TGTGCCAGCAGCACCCCTCTGGGGGGGACTGAAGCTTTCTTT.